The clone carrying this T cell receptor beta chain was seen only once. Its specificity is not known. From the 5' RACE reads, TCRdb called clonotypes with MiXCR, one entry per CDR3 protein. The repertoire includes 170,000 or so distinct CDR3 sequences, roughly a fifth of them detected once, and more than 20% sits in the top ten. The data originate from a study of T-cell memory formation after mild COVID-19. Study summary: TCR clusters largely stayed donor specific. The study's findings and limits: Pre-infection memory held some responding clones, suggesting pre-existing cross-reactive T cells responded.

The germline V and J ends were trimmed by 5 bases and 4 bases, with 12 bases remaining between them. Germline assignment: CDR1 SGHAT and CDR2 FQNNGV. This CDR3 has 13 residues. This sequence originates from an adult woman who had mild COVID-19 (a few samples of this study predate the infection). Cell type and time point are not known. The sample was PBMCs or a T cell subset sorted from them (not recorded which). The gene calls are TRBV11-2 and TRBJ2-7; D possibly corresponds to TRBD2 (5 bases). The CDR3 nucleotides are TGTGCCAGCAGCCAGACAAGCGGTTACGAGCAGTACTTC. Translating it yields CASSQTSGYEQYF.